The subject of this entry is one T cell receptor (beta chain). This specimen comes from a study of monozygotic twins with inflammatory bowel disease. The CDR3 loop spans 13 amino acids. The germline CDR1 and CDR2 sequences are LNHDA and SQIVND (reference sequence). The authors used about 3,200 ng of total RNA per TCR library. TCRdb re-called the 5' RACE reads; every CDR3 protein appears as one record, without DNA. The sample has 200,000 to 250,000 distinct CDR3 sequences. This sequence joins TRBV19 and TRBJ2-7; the D call of TRBD1 rests on TCRdb alone, since no DNA is present to check it. The material sequenced was blood. The sequence derives from a human donor with ulcerative colitis or Crohn's disease, or a healthy co-twin of an affected twin (not recorded which). The CDR3 sequence: CASSIGGGGEQYF. The full variable domain, its missing parts supplied by reference TRBV19 and TRBJ2-7, is DGGITQSPKYLFRKEGQNVTLSCEQNLNHDAMYWYRQDPGQGLRLIYYSQIVNDFQKGDIAEGYSVSREKKESFPLTVTSAQKNPTAFYLCASSIGGGGEQYFGPGTRLTVT.